This is a list of T cell receptor beta chains from one sample in a study of cytomegalovirus exposure and HLA in healthy donors. TCRdb's table, derived via immunoSEQ multiplex PCR, lists solely in-frame clones and lacks some. The sample spans approximately 190,000 clones; the ten largest clones claim 0.74%. Sequences were obtained from PBMCs. These receptors were taken from a boy aged 5-17 years in good health and CMV-seronegative. The CDR3 runs from the conserved cysteine through the conserved F or W. The D gene is left open where the match is weak.

V gene: TRBV6-5; J gene: TRBJ2-7; D gene: NA; CDR3 protein: CASSAQVPSSYEQYF; CDR3 DNA: TGTGCCAGCAGTGCGCAGGTCCCGAGCTCCTACGAGCAGTACTTC
V gene: TRBV6-5; J gene: TRBJ2-3; D gene: NA; CDR3 protein: CASSLHLTDTQYF; CDR3 DNA: TGTGCCAGCAGTTTACACCTGACAGATACGCAGTATTTT
V gene: TRBV14; J gene: TRBJ1-1; D gene: NA; CDR3 protein: CASSHHRGFHTEAFF; CDR3 DNA: TGTGCCAGCAGCCATCATAGGGGTTTTCACACTGAAGCTTTCTTT
V gene: TRBV6-5; J gene: TRBJ2-7; D gene: NA; CDR3 protein: CASSGQRLSYEQYF; CDR3 DNA: TGTGCCAGCAGCGGACAGAGACTTTCCTACGAGCAGTACTTC
V gene: TRBV12-1; J gene: TRBJ1-1; D gene: NA; CDR3 protein: CASSFARRSMNTEAFF; CDR3 DNA: TGTGCCAGCAGCTTTGCGAGGAGAAGTATGAACACTGAAGCTTTCTTT
V gene: TRBV7-9; J gene: TRBJ1-2; D gene: NA; CDR3 protein: CASTLLVLGGYTF; CDR3 DNA: TGTGCCAGCACCCTGCTAGTCCTCGGGGGCTACACCTTC
V gene: TRBV5-6; J gene: TRBJ2-1; D gene: TRBD2; CDR3 protein: CASSLKFVASGNNEQFF; CDR3 DNA: TGTGCCAGCAGCTTGAAGTTTGTGGCTAGCGGTAACAATGAGCAGTTCTTC
V gene: TRBV9; J gene: TRBJ2-3; D gene: NA; CDR3 protein: CASSRLDSSSTDTQYF; CDR3 DNA: TGTGCCAGCAGCCGGTTGGACAGTTCTAGCACAGATACGCAGTATTTT
V gene: TRBV19; J gene: TRBJ1-2; D gene: TRBD1; CDR3 protein: CASRAGGGYTF; CDR3 DNA: TGTGCCAGTAGAGCAGGGGGTGGCTACACCTTC
V gene: TRBV7-7; J gene: TRBJ2-3; D gene: NA; CDR3 protein: CASSLGVSTDTQYF; CDR3 DNA: TGTGCCAGCAGCTTAGGCGTAAGCACAGATACGCAGTATTTT
V gene: TRBV9; J gene: TRBJ1-4; D gene: NA; CDR3 protein: CASSANPGGANEKLFF; CDR3 DNA: TGTGCCAGCAGCGCCAACCCCGGAGGGGCTAATGAAAAACTGTTTTTT
V gene: TRBV11-2; J gene: TRBJ2-5; D gene: NA; CDR3 protein: CASSLTGRVETQYF; CDR3 DNA: TGTGCCAGCAGCTTAACAGGGAGGGTGGAGACCCAGTACTTC